A single sample gave rise to the 14 T cell receptor beta chains below, sequenced in a study of T cells in Graves' hyperthyroidism and ophthalmopathy. Amplification of TCR beta CDR3 regions was performed using RNA transcripts as template. HTBI primers were the set used in a first-round RT-PCR of the TCR CDR3. TCRdb ran MiXCR on the multiplex PCR reads and lists one entry per CDR3 protein. The table records approximately 410,000 distinct CDR3 sequences, roughly 13% of them present only once. Sequencing was performed on blood. The source of these receptors is a woman aged 18-35 years with Graves' hyperthyroidism.

This chain connects TRBV11-2 to TRBJ1-5; maybe TRBD1 (6 bases). Germline-derived CDR1 and CDR2 are SGHAT and FQNNGV. Trimming shortened V by 5 bases and J by 6 bases, and 17 bases separated the two germline ends. The CDR3 totals 15 residues. The CDR3 region has the DNA TGTGCCAGCAGCCAGGGCGGGGGCGCTTTTCAGCCCCAGCATTTT. Translating gives CASSQGGGAFQPQHF.

The count of this clonotype is one. The chain is built from TRBV7-9 and TRBJ2-4; D might be TRBD2 (5 bases). The length of the CDR3 is 16 residues. V lost 3 bases, J lost 0 bases, and 12 bases lay in between. Looked up from germline, CDR1 is SEHNR and CDR2 is FQNEAQ (reference sequence). The CDR3: CASSFTTAVAKNIQYF. CDR3 bases: TGTGCCAGCAGCTTTACCACAGCGGTAGCCAAAAACATTCAGTACTTC.

This clonotype was counted at least ten times. This sequence joins TRBV10-3 and TRBJ2-3; no firm D call. Germline CDR1 and CDR2: ENHRY and SYGVKD. CDR3 length: 16 amino acids. Trimming took off 4 bases at V and 2 bases at J, with 16 bases between the two ends. CDR3 sequence reads: CAISGRVGAHTDTQYF. For the CDR3, the DNA is TGTGCCATCAGTGGTCGGGTAGGAGCACACACAGATACGCAGTATTTT.

The V call is TRBV7-2, the J call TRBJ2-1; D ambiguous. V lost 5 bases to trimming and J lost 1 base, with 9 bases between them. The CDR3 sequence is 14 residues long. Germline V gene lookup returns CDR1 SGHTA and CDR2 FQGNSA. CDR3 sequence reads: CASSRDRSYNEQFF. The DNA for the CDR3 is TGTGCCAGCAGCCGCGATAGGTCCTACAATGAGCAGTTCTTC.

This clonotype was picked up many times. V gene TRBV5-1 combines with J gene TRBJ1-2; 7 bases align to TRBD1. The CDR3 extends over 14 amino acids. CDR1 SGHRS and CDR2 YFSETQ come from the germline V gene. J lost 6 bases, V lost 4 bases, and 9 bases had no gene match. CDR3 coding DNA: TGCGCCAGCAGCGCAATCACAGGGGCCGATGGCTACACCTTC. This gives the protein CASSAITGADGYTF.

In its sample, this clonotype was seen many times. The chain employs TRBV3-1 and TRBJ2-7; 8 bases align to TRBD2. Germline CDR1 reads LGHDT; CDR2 reads YNNKEL (reference sequence). Trimming removed 3 bases from V and 1 base from J; junction bases left unmatched: 5. The CDR3 has 15 residues. The CDR3 region is CASSQAGGGSYEQYF. The DNA for the CDR3 is TGTGCCAGCAGCCAGGCGGGGGGCGGATCCTACGAGCAGTACTTC.

This clonotype was recorded many times. The chain combines TRBV5-1 with TRBJ2-1, with 10 bases aligning to TRBD2. Germline V gene sequence: CDR1 SGHRS, CDR2 YFSETQ. The ends lost 3 bases at V and 9 bases at J; junction bases unmatched: 9. The CDR3 is 15 residues long. CDR3 sequence (DNA): TGCGCCAGCAGCTCCGTACCTAGCGGGAGCCTTGAGCAGTTCTTC. Translated, it gives CASSSVPSGSLEQFF.

The sample holds many counts of this clonotype. This chain joins TRBV12-3 or TRBV12-4 and TRBJ1-6, with D possibly being TRBD1 (5 bases). Trimming shortened V by 1 base and J by 7 bases, and 11 bases separated the two germline ends. The CDR3 spans 15 residues. DNA for the CDR3: TGTGCCAGCAGTTTAGGAGGGGCGGCGAATTCACCCCTCCACTTT. It specifies CASSLGGAANSPLHF.

This clonotype was counted at least ten times. V gene TRBV30 combines with J gene TRBJ1-5; D ambiguous. Germline V gene data show CDR1 as GTSNPN and CDR2 as SVGIG (reference sequence). The CDR3 length is 14 residues. Trimming took 1 base from V and 3 from J, leaving 10 bases between them. The CDR3 loop reads CAWSGGTDNQPQHF. DNA of the CDR3: TGTGCCTGGAGTGGTGGTACAGACAATCAGCCCCAGCATTTT. The whole variable domain, remainder taken from reference TRBV30 and TRBJ1-5, is SQTIHQWPATLVQPVGSPLSLECTVEGTSNPNLYWYRQAAGRGLQLLFYSVGIGQISSEVPQNLSASRPQDRQFILSSKKLLLSDSGFYLCAWSGGTDNQPQHFGDGTRLSIL.

The chain links TRBV14 to TRBJ2-1; TRBD2 is a possible D gene (5 bases). The V gene lost 0 bases and the J gene lost 0 bases, with 21 bases spanning the gap. The CDR3 sequence is 20 residues long. Germline CDR1 is SGHDN and CDR2 is FVKESK. The CDR3 sequence is CASSQEATPGRGGSYNEQFF. The CDR3 coding sequence is TGTGCCAGCAGCCAAGAGGCCACCCCTGGGCGAGGAGGCTCCTACAATGAGCAGTTCTTC.

This clonotype was observed at least ten times. This chain links TRBV5-5 with TRBJ2-5; D unresolved. The length of the CDR3 is 12 residues. Germline CDR1 reads SGHKS; CDR2 reads YYEKEE (reference sequence). V lost 3 bases, J lost 2 bases, and 5 bases lay in between. The CDR3 is CASSSFQETQYF. CDR3 in DNA: TGTGCCAGCAGCTCCTTTCAAGAGACCCAGTACTTC.

The table lists this clonotype with many counts. The CDR3 coding sequence is TGTGCCAGCACTAGCACCCCCCGGGACTTCGGCTATGGCTACACCTTC. As protein: CASTSTPRDFGYGYTF. This chain connects TRBV2 to TRBJ1-2; possible D gene TRBD1, 5 bases. CDR3 length equals 16 residues. Germline CDR1 is SNHLY and CDR2 is FYNNEI. The V end lost 7 bases, the J end lost 4 bases, and 22 bases lay between the germline ends.

This clonotype was detected ten times or more. As DNA, the CDR3 is TGTGCCTGGAGTATCCAAGAGACCCAGTACTTC. Residues: CAWSIQETQYF. The chain carries TRBV30 and TRBJ2-5; D not resolved. The CDR3 extends over 11 amino acids. CDR1 is GTSNPN and CDR2 is SVGIG in the germline V gene (reference sequence). The germline V and J ends were trimmed by 2 bases and 1 base, with 2 bases remaining between them. The entire variable domain, with the rest obtained from reference TRBV30 and TRBJ2-5, is as follows: SQTIHQWPATLVQPVGSPLSLECTVEGTSNPNLYWYRQAAGRGLQLLFYSVGIGQISSEVPQNLSASRPQDRQFILSSKKLLLSDSGFYLCAWSIQETQYFGPGTRLLVL.

The chain couples TRBV7-9 to TRBJ1-1; TRBD1 matches at 10 bases. This CDR3 has 14 amino acids. Germline V gene data show CDR1 as SEHNR and CDR2 as FQNEAQ (reference sequence). V trimming: 5 bases; J trimming: 4 bases; junction bases outside the gene matches: 4. CDR3 nucleotides: TGTGCCAGCAGCACGACAGGGGGCGGCACTGAAGCTTTCTTT. Residues: CASSTTGGGTEAFF.